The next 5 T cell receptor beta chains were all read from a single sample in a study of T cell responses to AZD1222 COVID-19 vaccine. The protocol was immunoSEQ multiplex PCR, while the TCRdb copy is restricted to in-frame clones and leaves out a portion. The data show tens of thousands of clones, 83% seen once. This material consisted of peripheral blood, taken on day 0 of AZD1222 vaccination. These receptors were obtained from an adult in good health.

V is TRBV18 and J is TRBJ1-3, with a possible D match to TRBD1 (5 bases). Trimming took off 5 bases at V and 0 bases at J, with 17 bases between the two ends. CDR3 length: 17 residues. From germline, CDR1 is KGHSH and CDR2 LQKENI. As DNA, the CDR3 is TGTGCCAGCTCATCAAGCCCATTGGGACTCTCTGGAAACACCATATATTTT. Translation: CASSSSPLGLSGNTIYF. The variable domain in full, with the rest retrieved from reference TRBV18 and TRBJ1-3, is NAGVMQNPRHLVRRRGQEARLRCSPMKGHSHVYWYRQLPEEGLKFMVYLQKENIIDESGMPKERFSAEFPKEGPSILRIQQVVRGDSAAYFCASSSSPLGLSGNTIYFGEGSWLTVV.

This CDR3 reads CATRQDILSYNEQFF. The CDR3 coding sequence is TGTGCCACCCGACAGGACATCCTATCCTACAATGAGCAGTTCTTC. The chain joins TRBV25-1 to TRBJ2-1, with a tentative D call TRBD1 (6 bases). The CDR3 is made up of 15 amino acids. V was shortened by 10 bases and J by 1 base, with 17 bases between the two germline ends. Germline CDR1 reads MGHDK; CDR2 reads SYGVNS.

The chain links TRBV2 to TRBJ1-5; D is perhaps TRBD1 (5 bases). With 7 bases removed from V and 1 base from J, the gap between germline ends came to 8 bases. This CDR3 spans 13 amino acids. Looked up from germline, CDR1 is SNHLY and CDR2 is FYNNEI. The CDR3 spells CASKRQSNQPQHF. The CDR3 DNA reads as TGTGCCAGCAAAAGACAGAGCAATCAGCCCCAGCATTTT.

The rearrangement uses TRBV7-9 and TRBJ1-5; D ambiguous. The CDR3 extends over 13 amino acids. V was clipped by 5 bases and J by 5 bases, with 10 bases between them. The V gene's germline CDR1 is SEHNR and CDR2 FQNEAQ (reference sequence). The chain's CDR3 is CASSRPPDQPQHF. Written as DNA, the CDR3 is TGTGCCAGCAGCCGCCCACCCGATCAGCCCCAGCATTTT.

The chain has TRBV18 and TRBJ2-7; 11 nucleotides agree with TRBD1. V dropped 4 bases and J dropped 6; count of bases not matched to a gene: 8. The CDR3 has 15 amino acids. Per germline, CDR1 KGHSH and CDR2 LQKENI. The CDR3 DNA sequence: TGTGCCAGCTCACGCGGTGGACAGGGGGCGGGCGAGCAGTACTTC. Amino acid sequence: CASSRGGQGAGEQYF.